Reported below is one T cell receptor (beta chain). Its specificity is unknown. This entry belongs to a study of cytomegalovirus exposure and HLA in healthy donors. General study results and limits: Prediction of most subjects' HLA-A and HLA-B alleles by TCR beta sequences was reportedly accurate.

PCR involved 60 Vbeta and 13 Jbeta primers. Method: immunoSEQ multiplex PCR; TCRdb's copy keeps in-frame clones and lacks some. With approximately 140,000 clones in the sample, the ten largest clones hold 1.5% to 1.7%. The clonotype originates from a woman aged 40 to 55 in good health and CMV-seronegative. The sequencing sample was made of PBMCs.

This CDR3 is CATSRGAGSNYGYTF. Written as DNA, the CDR3 is TGTGCCACCAGCAGAGGGGCAGGTTCTAACTATGGCTACACCTTC. J is TRBJ1-2 and V is TRBV15; D call uncertain. The CDR3 spans 15 residues. V gave up 1 base and J gave up 0 bases, with 9 bases separating them. Germline assignment: CDR1 LNHNV and CDR2 YYDKDF (reference sequence).